This TCR beta chain was identified in a study of molecular identifiers for immune sequencing clone quantification. Germline V CDR1 and CDR2: GTSNPN, SVGIG (reference sequence). The CDR3 extends over 16 amino acids. The ends lost 3 bases at V and 5 bases at J; junction bases unmatched: 13. This clonotype was picked up many times. TCRdb fed the PCR reads into MiXCR, producing one record per CDR3 protein. The sample has under 650,000 distinct CDR3 sequences; 20% are singletons. J is TRBJ1-5 and V is TRBV30; TRBD1 matches at 7 bases. The clonotype was recovered from a human donor in good health. Some libraries in this study had Jurkat cell RNA spiked in. Material for sequencing was naive CD8+ T cells from blood, with Jurkat cell RNA spiked in. Sample subset: FACS-sorted CD8+CD4-CCR7+CD45RA+ naive T cells. The CDR3 spells CAWSHPDRYYDQPQHF. The CDR3 bases are TGTGCCTGGAGCCACCCGGACAGGTATTACGATCAGCCCCAGCATTTT. The full variable domain, in which reference TRBV30 and TRBJ1-5 provide the parts outside the CDR3, is SQTIHQWPATLVQPVGSPLSLECTVEGTSNPNLYWYRQAAGRGLQLLFYSVGIGQISSEVPQNLSASRPQDRQFILSSKKLLLSDSGFYLCAWSHPDRYYDQPQHFGDGTRLSIL.